The clone carrying this T cell receptor (beta chain) was found once. Its target is not known. This sample was taken from a study of shared clonotypes between healthy human individuals. General observations from the study: Sampling involved blood alone; tissue repertoires likely differ.

Clones were read by immunoSEQ multiplex PCR, and TCRdb kept only the in-frame ones, dropping some. The sample records some 2,000,000 clones, approximately 96% being singletons. In germline, CDR1 is MNHEY, CDR2 SMNVEV (reference sequence). Trimming cost V 1 base and J 0 bases; bases outside gene matches: 5. There are 16 residues in the CDR3. The rearrangement links TRBV27 to TRBJ2-7; 8 bases map to TRBD1. This receptor was obtained from a man aged 18 to 29 in good health. Sequenced sample: naive CD4+ T cells sorted from blood. Indicated subset: CD45RA+ positively selected. The CDR3 loop reads CASSLLGQGRSYEQYF. The CDR3 DNA is TGTGCCAGCAGTTTATTAGGACAGGGACGCTCCTACGAGCAGTACTTC.